Listed below are T cell receptor beta chains from one sample, sequenced in a study of T cell responses to AZD1222 COVID-19 vaccine. Clones were sequenced by immunoSEQ multiplex PCR, and TCRdb holds only the in-frame ones, with some missing. The repertoire consists of tens of thousands of clones, with 76% occurring once and the leading ten covering around an eighth. Sequences were derived from peripheral blood, sampled on day 0 of AZD1222 vaccination. The source is an adult in good health. CDR3s include the opening cysteine and the closing phenylalanine or tryptophan. D genes are given only for firm matches. A row's size may be missing; if present it is once, few, many or a size class.

V gene: TRBV3-1/TRBV3-2
J gene: TRBJ2-3
D gene: NA
clone size: NA
CDR3 DNA: TGTGCCAGCAGCCAAGGGTCGCGGGGAGATACGCAGTATTTT
CDR3 protein: CASSQGSRGDTQYF

V gene: TRBV5-6
J gene: TRBJ2-1
D gene: NA
clone size: NA
CDR3 DNA: TGTGCCAGCAGCTGGGGGGGCGTTGAGCAGTTCTTC
CDR3 protein: CASSWGGVEQFF

V gene: TRBV7-8
J gene: TRBJ2-1
D gene: TRBD2
clone size: NA
CDR3 DNA: TGTGCCAGCAGCTCGAGAGGGACTAGCGGGGCAGAGCAGTTCTTC
CDR3 protein: CASSSRGTSGAEQFF

V gene: TRBV7-9
J gene: TRBJ1-5
D gene: NA
clone size: few
CDR3 DNA: TGTGCCAGCAGCTTAAACGGATTCAATCAGCCCCAGCATTTT
CDR3 protein: CASSLNGFNQPQHF

V gene: TRBV28
J gene: TRBJ1-1
D gene: NA
clone size: NA
CDR3 DNA: TGTGCCAGCAGTTCCAGGGTGTCTGAAGCTTTCTTT
CDR3 protein: CASSSRVSEAFF

V gene: TRBV5-6
J gene: TRBJ1-2
D gene: NA
clone size: NA
CDR3 DNA: TGTGCCAGCACGGAGGGCTATGGCTACACCTTC
CDR3 protein: CASTEGYGYTF

V gene: TRBV18
J gene: TRBJ2-7
D gene: TRBD1
clone size: NA
CDR3 DNA: TGTGCCAGCTCACCTGGACAGGCCTTCTCCTACGAGCAGTACTTC
CDR3 protein: CASSPGQAFSYEQYF

V gene: TRBV6-5
J gene: TRBJ1-1
D gene: NA
clone size: NA
CDR3 DNA: TGTGCCAGCAGCCCCGGGACTCTTGAAGCTTTCTTT
CDR3 protein: CASSPGTLEAFF

V gene: TRBV28
J gene: TRBJ1-5
D gene: TRBD1
clone size: NA
CDR3 DNA: TGTGCCAGCAGGATCACAGGGGGTGCTAATCAGCCCCAGCATTTT
CDR3 protein: CASRITGGANQPQHF

V gene: TRBV7-9
J gene: TRBJ2-7
D gene: NA
clone size: few
CDR3 DNA: TGTGCCAGCAGCCCTATATCTGTGGTTGACGAGCAGTACTTC
CDR3 protein: CASSPISVVDEQYF

V gene: TRBV3-1/TRBV3-2
J gene: TRBJ1-3
D gene: NA
clone size: NA
CDR3 DNA: TGTGCCAGCAGCCATTCGGGACGGGGATCCTCTGGAAACACCATATATTTT
CDR3 protein: CASSHSGRGSSGNTIYF

V gene: TRBV25-1
J gene: TRBJ2-1
D gene: NA
clone size: NA
CDR3 DNA: TGTGCCAGCAGTGCCGATGAGCAGTTCTTC
CDR3 protein: CASSADEQFF

V gene: TRBV19
J gene: TRBJ1-1
D gene: TRBD1
clone size: NA
CDR3 DNA: TGTGCCAGTACAAGGGGGCTCTACGGGGACACTGAAGCTTTCTTT
CDR3 protein: CASTRGLYGDTEAFF

V gene: TRBV7-9
J gene: TRBJ1-2
D gene: NA
clone size: many
CDR3 DNA: TGTGCCAGCAGCCCCCGGACAGATTACTATGGCTACACCTTC
CDR3 protein: CASSPRTDYYGYTF

V gene: TRBV3-1/TRBV3-2
J gene: TRBJ1-3
D gene: NA
clone size: NA
CDR3 DNA: TGTGCCAGCAGCCAAGAGGGAGGAAACACCATATATTTT
CDR3 protein: CASSQEGGNTIYF

V gene: TRBV28
J gene: TRBJ2-1
D gene: TRBD1
clone size: NA
CDR3 DNA: TGTGCCAGCAGTGGGGGGACAGGGCTATACAATGAGCAGTTCTTC
CDR3 protein: CASSGGTGLYNEQFF

V gene: TRBV5-4
J gene: TRBJ1-2
D gene: TRBD1
clone size: NA
CDR3 DNA: TGTGCCAGCAGCCTCGGACAGGTTGTTAGTGGCTACACCTTC
CDR3 protein: CASSLGQVVSGYTF

V gene: TRBV18
J gene: TRBJ1-2
D gene: TRBD1
clone size: once
CDR3 DNA: TGTGCCAGCTCCTACTCACAGGGGAACTATGGCTACACCTTC
CDR3 protein: CASSYSQGNYGYTF

V gene: TRBV7-2
J gene: TRBJ1-5
D gene: NA
clone size: NA
CDR3 DNA: TGTGCCAGCAGCTGGGGGGGCAGGCAGCCCCAGCATTTT
CDR3 protein: CASSWGGRQPQHF

V gene: TRBV6-5
J gene: TRBJ2-7
D gene: TRBD1
clone size: once
CDR3 DNA: TGTGCCAGCAGTAAGGGGACAGGGCCTTACTACGAGCAGTACTTC
CDR3 protein: CASSKGTGPYYEQYF

V gene: TRBV13
J gene: TRBJ2-2
D gene: NA
clone size: NA
CDR3 DNA: TGTGCCAGCAGCTTCGACAGGAACACCGGGGAGCTGTTTTTT
CDR3 protein: CASSFDRNTGELFF

V gene: TRBV28
J gene: TRBJ2-5
D gene: TRBD1
clone size: NA
CDR3 DNA: TGTGCCAGCAAGGGGGCCATTCAAGAGACCCAGTACTTC
CDR3 protein: CASKGAIQETQYF

V gene: TRBV7-9
J gene: TRBJ1-5
D gene: NA
clone size: once
CDR3 DNA: TGTGCCAGCAGCCTGGGCTCGTATCAGCCCCAGCATTTT
CDR3 protein: CASSLGSYQPQHF

V gene: TRBV19
J gene: TRBJ1-1
D gene: TRBD1
clone size: NA
CDR3 DNA: TGTGCCAGTAGTTCTAGGCCCCAGGGGGCGCAAGCTGAAGCTTTCTTT
CDR3 protein: CASSSRPQGAQAEAFF

V gene: TRBV10-2
J gene: TRBJ2-7
D gene: TRBD2
clone size: NA
CDR3 DNA: TGCGCCAGCAGTGATATGGGCCTAGCGGGGGGATACGAGCAGTACTTC
CDR3 protein: CASSDMGLAGGYEQYF

V gene: TRBV19
J gene: TRBJ2-5
D gene: NA
clone size: NA
CDR3 DNA: TGTGCCAGTAGCAGGGGCACGTGGGAGACCCAGTACTTC
CDR3 protein: CASSRGTWETQYF

V gene: TRBV24-1
J gene: TRBJ1-1
D gene: NA
clone size: few
CDR3 DNA: TGTGCCACCAGTGACCAGGGTAGGTCTGAAGCTTTCTTT
CDR3 protein: CATSDQGRSEAFF